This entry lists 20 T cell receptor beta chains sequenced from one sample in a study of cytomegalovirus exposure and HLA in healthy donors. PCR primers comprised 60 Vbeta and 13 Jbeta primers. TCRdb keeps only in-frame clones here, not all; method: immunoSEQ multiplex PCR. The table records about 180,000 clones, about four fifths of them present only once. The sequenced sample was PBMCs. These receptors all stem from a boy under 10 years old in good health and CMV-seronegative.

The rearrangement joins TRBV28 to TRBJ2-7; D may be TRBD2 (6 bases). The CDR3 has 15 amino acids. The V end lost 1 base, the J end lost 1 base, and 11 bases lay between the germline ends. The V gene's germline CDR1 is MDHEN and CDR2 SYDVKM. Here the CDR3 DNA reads TGTGCCAGCAGTTTATCCGGCGGGATGTCCTACGAGCAGTACTTC. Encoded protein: CASSLSGGMSYEQYF. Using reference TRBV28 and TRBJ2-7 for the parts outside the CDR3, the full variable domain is DVKVTQSSRYLVKRTGEKVFLECVQDMDHENMFWYRQDPGLGLRLIYFSYDVKMKEKGDIPEGYSVSREKKERFSLILESASTNQTSMYLCASSLSGGMSYEQYFGPGTRLTVT.

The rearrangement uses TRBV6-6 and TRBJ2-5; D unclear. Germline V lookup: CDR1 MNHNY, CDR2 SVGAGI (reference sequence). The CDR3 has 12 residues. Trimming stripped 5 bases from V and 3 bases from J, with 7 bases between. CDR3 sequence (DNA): TGTGCCAGCAGTCGCCAGAAAGAGACCCAGTACTTC. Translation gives CASSRQKETQYF.

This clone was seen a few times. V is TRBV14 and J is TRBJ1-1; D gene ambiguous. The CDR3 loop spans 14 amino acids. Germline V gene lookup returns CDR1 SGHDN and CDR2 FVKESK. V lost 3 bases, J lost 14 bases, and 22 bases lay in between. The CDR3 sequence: CASSQLTVASEAFF. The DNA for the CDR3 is TGTGCCAGCAGCCAGTTGACTGTTGCATCCGAGGCCTTCTTT.

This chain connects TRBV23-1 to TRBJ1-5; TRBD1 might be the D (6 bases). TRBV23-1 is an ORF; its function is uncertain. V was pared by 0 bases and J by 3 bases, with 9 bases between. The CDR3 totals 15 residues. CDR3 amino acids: CASSQSLGHNQPQHF. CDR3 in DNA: TGCGCCAGCAGTCAATCCTTGGGACACAATCAGCCCCAGCATTTT.

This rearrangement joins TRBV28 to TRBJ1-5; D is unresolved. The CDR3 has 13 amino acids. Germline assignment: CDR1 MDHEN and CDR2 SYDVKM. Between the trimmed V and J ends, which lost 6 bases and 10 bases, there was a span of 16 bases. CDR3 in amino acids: CASSSLLAEPQHF. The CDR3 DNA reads TGTGCCAGCAGCTCTCTCTTGGCAGAACCCCAGCATTTT.

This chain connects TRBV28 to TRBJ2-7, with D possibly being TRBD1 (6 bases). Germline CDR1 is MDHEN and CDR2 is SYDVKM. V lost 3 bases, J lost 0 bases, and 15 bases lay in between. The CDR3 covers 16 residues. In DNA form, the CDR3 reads TGTGCCAGCAGTTTGGATATAAGGACAGACTCCTACGAGCAGTACTTC. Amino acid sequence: CASSLDIRTDSYEQYF.

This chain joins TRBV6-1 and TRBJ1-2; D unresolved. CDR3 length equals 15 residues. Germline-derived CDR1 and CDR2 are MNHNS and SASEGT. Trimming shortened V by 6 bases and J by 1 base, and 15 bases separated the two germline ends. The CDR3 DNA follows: TGTGCCAGCAGAACTTTGACAAACCTTAACTATGGCTACACCTTC. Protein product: CASRTLTNLNYGYTF.

The CDR3 nucleotides read TGTGCCAGCAGTGAATTCGCGGGAGGCCACGAGCAGTACTTC. It is translated as CASSEFAGGHEQYF. J is TRBJ2-7 and V is TRBV25-1; TRBD2 matches 8 bases. The CDR3 is 14 residues long. V lost 1 base and J lost 5; bases outside the gene matches: 4. Per germline, CDR1 MGHDK and CDR2 SYGVNS.

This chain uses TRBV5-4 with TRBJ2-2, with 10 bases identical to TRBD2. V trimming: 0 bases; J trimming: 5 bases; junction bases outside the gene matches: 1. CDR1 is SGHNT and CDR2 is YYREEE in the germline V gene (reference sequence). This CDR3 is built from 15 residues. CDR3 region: CASSLGTSGTGELFF. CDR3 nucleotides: TGTGCCAGCAGCTTGGGGACTAGCGGTACCGGGGAGCTGTTTTTT.

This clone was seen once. CDR3: CASSPRREPYQGYTF. The CDR3 DNA follows: TGTGCCAGCTCACCAAGGAGGGAACCCTATCAGGGCTACACCTTC. The chain combines TRBV18 with TRBJ1-2, with D uncertain. Trimming stripped 2 bases from V and 8 bases from J, with 18 bases between. Per the germline V gene, CDR1 is KGHSH and CDR2 is LQKENI. CDR3 length equals 15 residues.

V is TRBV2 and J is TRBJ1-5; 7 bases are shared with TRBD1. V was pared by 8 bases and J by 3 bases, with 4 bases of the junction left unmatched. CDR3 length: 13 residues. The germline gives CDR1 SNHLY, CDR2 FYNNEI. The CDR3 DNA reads TGTGCCAGCGAACAGGGGAACAATCAGCCCCAGCATTTT. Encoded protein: CASEQGNNQPQHF.

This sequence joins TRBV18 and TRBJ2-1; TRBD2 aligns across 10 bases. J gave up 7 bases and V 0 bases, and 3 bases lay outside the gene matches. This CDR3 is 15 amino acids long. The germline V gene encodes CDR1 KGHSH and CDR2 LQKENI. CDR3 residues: CASSPPSGRKNEQFF. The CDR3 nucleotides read TGTGCCAGCTCACCACCTAGCGGGAGGAAAAATGAGCAGTTCTTC.

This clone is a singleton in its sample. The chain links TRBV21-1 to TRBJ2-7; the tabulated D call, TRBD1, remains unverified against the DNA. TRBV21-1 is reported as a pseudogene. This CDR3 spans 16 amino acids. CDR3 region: CASSNGPGTAFYEQYF. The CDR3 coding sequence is TGTGCCAGCAGCAACGGGCCCGGGACAGCCTTCTACGAGCAGTACTTC.

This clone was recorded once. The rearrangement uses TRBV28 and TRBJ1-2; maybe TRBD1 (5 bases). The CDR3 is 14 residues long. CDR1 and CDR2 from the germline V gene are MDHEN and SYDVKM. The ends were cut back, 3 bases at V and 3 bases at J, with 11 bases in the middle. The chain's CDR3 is CASSFPQGYYGYTF. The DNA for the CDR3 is TGTGCCAGCAGTTTTCCTCAGGGATACTATGGCTACACCTTC.

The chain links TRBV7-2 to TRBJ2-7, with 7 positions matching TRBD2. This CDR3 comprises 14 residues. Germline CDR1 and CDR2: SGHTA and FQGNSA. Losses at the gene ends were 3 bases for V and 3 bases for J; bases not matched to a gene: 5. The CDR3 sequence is CASSFPGLGYEQYF. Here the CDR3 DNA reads TGTGCCAGCAGCTTCCCAGGACTAGGCTACGAGCAGTACTTC.

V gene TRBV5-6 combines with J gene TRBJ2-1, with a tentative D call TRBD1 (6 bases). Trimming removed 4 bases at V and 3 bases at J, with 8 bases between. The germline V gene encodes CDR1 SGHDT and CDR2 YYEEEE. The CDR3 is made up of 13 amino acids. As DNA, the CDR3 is TGTGCCAGCAGCCAGGGGTTCTACAATGAGCAGTTCTTC. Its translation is CASSQGFYNEQFF.

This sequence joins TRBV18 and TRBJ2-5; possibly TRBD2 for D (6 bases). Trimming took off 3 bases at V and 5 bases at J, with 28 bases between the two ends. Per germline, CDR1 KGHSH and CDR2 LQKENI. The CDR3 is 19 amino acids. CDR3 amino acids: CASSPSRLGAGRREETQYF. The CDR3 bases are TGTGCCAGCTCACCGAGTCGACTCGGGGCAGGGCGGAGGGAGGAGACCCAGTACTTC.

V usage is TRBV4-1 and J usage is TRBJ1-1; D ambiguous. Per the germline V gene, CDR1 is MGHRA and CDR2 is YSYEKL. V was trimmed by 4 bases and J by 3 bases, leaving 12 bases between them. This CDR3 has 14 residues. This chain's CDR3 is CASSLLSIDTEAFF. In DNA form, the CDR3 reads TGCGCCAGCAGCCTCCTGAGTATAGACACTGAAGCTTTCTTT.

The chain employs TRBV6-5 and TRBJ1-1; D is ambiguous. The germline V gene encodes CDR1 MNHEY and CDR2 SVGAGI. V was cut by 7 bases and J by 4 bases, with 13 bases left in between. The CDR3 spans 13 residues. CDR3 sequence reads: CASTAGVGTEAFF. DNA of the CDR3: TGTGCCAGCACTGCCGGGGTCGGCACTGAAGCTTTCTTT.

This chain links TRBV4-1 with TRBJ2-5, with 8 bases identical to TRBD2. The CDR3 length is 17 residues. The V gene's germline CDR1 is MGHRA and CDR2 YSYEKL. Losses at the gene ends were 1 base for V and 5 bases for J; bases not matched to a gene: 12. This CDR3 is CASSQARDHQREETQYF. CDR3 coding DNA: TGCGCCAGCAGCCAAGCCCGGGACCACCAGCGGGAGGAGACCCAGTACTTC.